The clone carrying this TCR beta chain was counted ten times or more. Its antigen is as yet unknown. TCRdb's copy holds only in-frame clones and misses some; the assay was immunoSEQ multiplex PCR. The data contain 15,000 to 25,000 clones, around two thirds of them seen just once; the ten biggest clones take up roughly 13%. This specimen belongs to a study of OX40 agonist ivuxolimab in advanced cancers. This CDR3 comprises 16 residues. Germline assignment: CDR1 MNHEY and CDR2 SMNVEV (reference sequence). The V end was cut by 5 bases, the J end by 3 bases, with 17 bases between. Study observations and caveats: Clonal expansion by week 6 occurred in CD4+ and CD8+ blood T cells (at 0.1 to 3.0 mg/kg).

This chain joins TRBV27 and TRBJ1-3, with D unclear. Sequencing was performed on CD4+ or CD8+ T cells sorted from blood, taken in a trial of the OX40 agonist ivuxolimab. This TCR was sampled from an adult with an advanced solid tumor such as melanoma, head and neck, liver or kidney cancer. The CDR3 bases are TGTGCCAGCAGTCCCTCCGTGGGTATGGGTGGAAACACCATATATTTT. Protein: CASSPSVGMGGNTIYF.